This TCR beta chain was profiled in a study of blood T cells in healthy people across ages. Study-level information: About one barcoded beta molecule per two T cells came from capture by template switching. Study-wide points: Older age went with lower TCR beta diversity per million T cells, in a roughly linear way.

Germline lookup yields CDR1 SQVTM and CDR2 ANQGSEA. The CDR3 has 12 amino acids. The germline V and J ends were trimmed by 4 bases and 0 bases, with 7 bases remaining between them. Next came a second PCR, run for roughly 6 to 11 cycles, which used a sample-barcoded 5' primer along with a J-beta primer mix. TCRdb reprocessed the 5' RACE reads with MiXCR, giving one entry per CDR3 protein. This sample has about 1.5 million distinct CDR3 sequences, with approximately 43% found just once. With regard to this clonotype: Its target is not known.

The donors, all healthy, were Caucasians living in Russia, aged roughly 6 to 90. The sample taken for sequencing was blood. The chain combines TRBV29-1 with TRBJ2-7; no reliable D call. The sequence derives from a woman under 30 in good health. In DNA, the CDR3 is TGCAGCGTTGGGGCAGCCTCCTACGAGCAGTACTTC. This sequence encodes CSVGAASYEQYF.